The 16 T cell receptor beta chains in this list originate from one sample, sequenced in a study of shared clonotypes between healthy human individuals. Libraries were prepared by immunoSEQ multiplex PCR; TCRdb keeps only in-frame clonotypes and omits some of them. The sample includes around 2.1 million clones, nearly 97% seen only once; the top ten take more than 0.1%. Sequencing was done on a sample of naive CD4+ T cells sorted from blood. The subset denotes: CD45RA+ positively selected. These TCRs come from a man in his late teens or twenties in good health.

The rearrangement links TRBV9 to TRBJ2-5; D is possibly TRBD2 (6 bases). Germline V lookup: CDR1 SGDLS, CDR2 YYNGEE. The CDR3 is 14 amino acids. The V end lost 0 bases, the J end lost 7 bases, and 13 bases lay between the germline ends. This CDR3 is CASSVAGAAGTQYF. Written as DNA, the CDR3 is TGTGCCAGCAGCGTAGCGGGAGCGGCGGGGACCCAGTACTTC.

The genes are TRBV5-1 and TRBJ2-7; D may be TRBD1 (7 bases). Germline values: CDR1 SGHRS, CDR2 YFSETQ. This CDR3 has 15 amino acids. Between the trimmed V and J ends, which lost 4 bases and 3 bases, there was a span of 17 bases. CDR3 bases: TGCGCCAGCAGCCCGACAGGGAGGTCCTACTACGAGCAGTACTTC. It codes for CASSPTGRSYYEQYF.

Only a few counts were recorded for this clone. V is TRBV19 and J is TRBJ2-4; D may be TRBD1 (6 bases). The CDR3 consists of 15 residues. From germline, CDR1 is LNHDA and CDR2 SQIVND (reference sequence). The V and J ends lost 6 bases and 7 bases respectively, with 19 bases between them. CDR3 in amino acids: CASSLDRLLRNIQYF. In nucleotides, the CDR3 is TGTGCCAGTAGCCTTGACAGGCTTTTGCGGAACATTCAGTACTTC.

V gene TRBV6-5 combines with J gene TRBJ1-2, with TRBD1 matching over 8 bases. This CDR3 has 12 amino acids. V lost 6 bases and J lost 8; bases outside the gene matches: 5. Per the germline V gene, CDR1 is MNHEY and CDR2 is SVGAGI. CDR3 nucleotide sequence: TGTGCCAGCAGGCGGACAGGGATGGGCTACACCTTC. This encodes CASRRTGMGYTF.

This chain joins TRBV2 and TRBJ2-7, with 7 bases identical to TRBD1. The V segment lost 7 bases and the J segment 11 bases; nucleotides outside the gene matches: 8. The CDR3 is 11 residues long. Germline CDR1 reads SNHLY; CDR2 reads FYNNEI. The CDR3 protein is CASTPGQIKYF. The CDR3 DNA sequence: TGTGCCAGCACTCCGGGACAGATAAAGTACTTC.

This clone has more than one count but fewer than ten. This rearrangement joins TRBV5-4 to TRBJ1-6; tentatively, D is TRBD1 (5 bases). CDR1 is SGHNT and CDR2 is YYREEE in the germline V gene (reference sequence). The CDR3 is 17 amino acids. V was shortened by 3 bases and J by 2 bases, with 15 bases between the two germline ends. CDR3 nucleotide sequence: TGTGCCAGCAGCTCTTTCGGGGGTGTGACCTATAATTCACCCCTCCACTTT. This sequence encodes CASSSFGGVTYNSPLHF.

This chain uses TRBV18 with TRBJ1-1, with D tentatively TRBD1 (5 bases). V lost 6 bases and J 8 bases, leaving 13 bases between the germline ends. This CDR3 contains 12 residues. The germline CDR1 and CDR2 sequences are KGHSH and LQKENI. CDR3 DNA: TGTGCCAGCTCCCGCTTTGAGGGGGAAGCTTTCTTT. It is translated as CASSRFEGEAFF.

The chain joins TRBV10-3 to TRBJ2-2; D tentatively fits TRBD1 or TRBD2 (5 bases each). V was shortened by 1 base and J by 1 base, with 10 bases between the two germline ends. The CDR3 sequence is 16 residues long. CDR1 and CDR2 (germline): ENHRY, SYGVKD. The chain's CDR3 is CAISELGPKNTGELFF. CDR3 sequence (DNA): TGTGCCATCAGTGAGTTGGGACCCAAGAACACCGGGGAGCTGTTTTTT.

This clone was counted once. This chain joins TRBV30 and TRBJ2-5; tentative D call: TRBD1 (7 bases). The CDR3 has 15 residues. CDR1 and CDR2 from the germline V gene are GTSNPN and SVGIG (reference sequence). Deletions cut 7 bases from V and 2 bases from J, with 20 bases between. The CDR3 loop reads CALGRGDWNQETQYF. In DNA form, the CDR3 reads TGTGCCTTGGGCAGGGGGGACTGGAATCAAGAGACCCAGTACTTC.

The rearrangement joins TRBV9 to TRBJ2-2; 7 bases line up with TRBD2. CDR1 is SGDLS and CDR2 is YYNGEE in the germline V gene. The CDR3 is 17 residues long. V was pared by 0 bases and J by 6 bases, with 11 bases of the junction left unmatched. The CDR3 sequence: CASSVASGLGKSGELFF. In DNA form, the CDR3 reads TGTGCCAGCAGCGTAGCCTCTGGACTAGGAAAATCCGGGGAGCTGTTTTTT. Full variable domain (missing parts from reference TRBV9 and TRBJ2-2): DSGVTQTPKHLITATGQRVTLRCSPRSGDLSVYWYQQSLDQGLQFLIQYYNGEERAKGNILERFSAQQFPDLHSELNLSSLELGDSALYFCASSVASGLGKSGELFFGEGSRLTVL.

The chain couples TRBV13 to TRBJ2-7; D gene unclear. The CDR3 is 14 residues long. The V and J ends lost 5 bases and 1 base respectively, with 12 bases between them. Germline values: CDR1 PRHDT, CDR2 FYEKMQ (reference sequence). The CDR3 protein is CASSDGRRSYEQYF. CDR3 nucleotides: TGTGCCAGCAGCGATGGGCGTCGATCCTACGAGCAGTACTTC.

The chain employs TRBV2 and TRBJ2-5, with D possibly matching TRBD2 (7 bases). V was trimmed by 6 bases and J by 2 bases, leaving 19 bases between them. The CDR3 is made up of 16 amino acids. The V gene's germline CDR1 is SNHLY and CDR2 FYNNEI. The CDR3 nucleotides read TGTGCCAGCAGCGCCCTCGGGCGGGGGCCACAAGAGACCCAGTACTTC. This gives the protein CASSALGRGPQETQYF.

This sequence joins TRBV7-2 and TRBJ2-3; D unresolved. Germline V gene data show CDR1 as SGHTA and CDR2 as FQGNSA. Trimming took 5 bases from V and 5 from J, leaving 14 bases between them. This CDR3 is 14 amino acids long. The CDR3 nucleotides are TGTGCCAGCAGCACCGGGTCAGCAGTAGATACGCAGTATTTT. It translates to CASSTGSAVDTQYF.

The chain is built from TRBV19 and TRBJ2-7, with 7 bases identical to TRBD1. J gave up 5 bases and V 0 bases, and 4 bases lay outside the gene matches. Per germline, CDR1 LNHDA and CDR2 SQIVND (reference sequence). This CDR3 has 14 residues. CDR3 protein: CASSIEKGGDEQYF. CDR3 DNA: TGTGCCAGTAGTATAGAAAAAGGGGGCGACGAGCAGTACTTC. Supplemented by reference TRBV19 and TRBJ2-7, the full variable domain reads DGGITQSPKYLFRKEGQNVTLSCEQNLNHDAMYWYRQDPGQGLRLIYYSQIVNDFQKGDIAEGYSVSREKKESFPLTVTSAQKNPTAFYLCASSIEKGGDEQYFGPGTRLTVT.

The chain has TRBV7-9 and TRBJ2-7; 7 bases align to TRBD1. Germline V gene lookup returns CDR1 SEHNR and CDR2 FQNEAQ (reference sequence). The CDR3 runs 15 residues. With 4 bases clipped from V and 2 bases from J, the junction kept 8 bases outside the gene matches. CDR3 residues: CASSSLRDRAYEQYF. DNA of the CDR3: TGTGCCAGCAGCTCTCTCCGGGACAGAGCCTACGAGCAGTACTTC.

This clone has only one observation. CDR3 residues: CASSLAWSYEQYF. DNA for the CDR3: TGCGCCAGCAGCTTGGCCTGGTCCTACGAGCAGTACTTC. The V gene is TRBV5-1, the J gene TRBJ2-7, with unresolved D. Trimming shortened V by 0 bases and J by 1 base, and 5 bases separated the two germline ends. The CDR3 runs to 13 residues. Germline V gene sequence: CDR1 SGHRS, CDR2 YFSETQ.